The rows below give T cell receptor beta chains drawn from one sample of a study of blood T cell repertoires in COVID-19. The table came from immunoSEQ multiplex PCR; TCRdb's copy has only in-frame clones and leaves some out. Among some 120,000 clones listed, 84% were seen once. Source material: peripheral blood. The receptors derive from a woman aged 30 to 39 who had recovered from COVID-19. The CDR3 runs from the conserved cysteine through the conserved F or W. A D gene is named only where the DNA matches it firmly. Clone size appears in some rows only: once, few, many, or a class for an expanded clone.

j_call | clone_size | d_call | v_call | cdr3_nt | cdr3_aa
TRBJ2-5 | NA | TRBD1 | TRBV18 | TGTGCCAGCTCACCACCCGGGACAGGGAATCGGGAGACCCAGTACTTC | CASSPPGTGNRETQYF
TRBJ1-4 | NA | NA | TRBV2 | TGTGCCAGCGGACCCCGGGAGGGTGAAAAACTGTTTTTT | CASGPREGEKLFF
TRBJ1-2 | NA | NA | TRBV4-2 | TGTGCCAGCAGCCTGGTGGCGCGGGGGATCGACTATGGCTACACCTTC | CASSLVARGIDYGYTF
TRBJ2-7 | NA | NA | TRBV2 | TGTGCCAGCCACCGGACAGAGAGTTCCTACGAGCAGTACTTC | CASHRTESSYEQYF
TRBJ2-3 | NA | NA | TRBV21-1 | TGTGCCAGCAGCAGGCGGGGCCACAGCACAGATACGCAGTATTTT | CASSRRGHSTDTQYF
TRBJ2-3 | NA | NA | TRBV12-2 | TGTGCAAGTCGCTTAGGTTGGACAGGGGTTGAGACTAGCGGGTTCCGGCACACAGATACGCAGTATTTT | CASRLGWTGVETSGFRHTDTQYF
TRBJ2-1 | NA | NA | TRBV12-3/TRBV12-4 | TGTGCCAGCAGTTTTGCAGGGAATGAGCAGTTCTTC | CASSFAGNEQFF
TRBJ2-3 | NA | TRBD1 | TRBV5-1 | TGCGCCAGCAGCATCATTCCTGGGACAGCTCCCCCCCAAGATACGCAGTATTTT | CASSIIPGTAPPQDTQYF
TRBJ2-3 | NA | NA | TRBV7-3 | TGTGCCAGCAGCTTAAGCGGAGTGAGAGATACGCAGTATTTT | CASSLSGVRDTQYF
TRBJ2-5 | NA | NA | TRBV10-1 | TGCGCCAGCAGTGAGGTCGACGGCCGGGCCCAGTACTTC | CASSEVDGRAQYF
TRBJ2-7 | NA | NA | TRBV11-1 | TGTGCCAGCAGCTTATTTACAAATTCCTACGAGCAGTACTTC | CASSLFTNSYEQYF
TRBJ2-7 | NA | NA | TRBV11-2 | TGTGCCAGCAGCCCGGGACTCCCCTACGAGCAGTACTTC | CASSPGLPYEQYF
TRBJ2-7 | NA | NA | TRBV21-1 | TGTGCCAGCAGCAATTGCCATTCCGGGACTAGCGGGACGGAGACCTACGAGCAGTACTTC | CASSNCHSGTSGTETYEQYF
TRBJ1-4 | NA | NA | TRBV5-6 | TGTGCCAGCAGCCCAGGACAAGACGAAAAACTGTTTTTT | CASSPGQDEKLFF
TRBJ1-3 | once | NA | TRBV5-8 | TGTGCCAGCAGCTTTGAAATTGGAGGGGCTGGAAACACCATATATTTT | CASSFEIGGAGNTIYF
TRBJ2-1 | NA | TRBD2 | TRBV7-3 | TGTGCCAGCAGCCTGGGGACTAGCGGGAGGTCTAAGCAGTTCTTC | CASSLGTSGRSKQFF
TRBJ1-1 | NA | NA | TRBV7-9 | TGTGCCAGCAGCCCGAGGGTCTTTAACACTGAAGCTTTCTTT | CASSPRVFNTEAFF
TRBJ2-7 | NA | TRBD1 | TRBV4-1 | TGCGCCAGCAGCCAAGATCGATGGACAGGGGGTTACGAGCAGTACTTC | CASSQDRWTGGYEQYF
TRBJ1-2 | NA | NA | TRBV27 | TGTGCCAGCAGTCCCTCCTCGCGAGGGCGGGCTGGCTACACCTTC | CASSPSSRGRAGYTF
TRBJ1-1 | once | NA | TRBV7-9 | TGTGCCAGCAGCTCGTTTAACACTGAAGCTTTCTTT | CASSSFNTEAFF
TRBJ1-2 | once | NA | TRBV19 | TGTGCCAGTCGGGGACTGGGCCTTGGCTACACCTTC | CASRGLGLGYTF
TRBJ1-1 | NA | NA | TRBV11-2 | TGTGCCAGCAGCTTAGAGGTAGGGGACACTGAAGCTTTCTTT | CASSLEVGDTEAFF
TRBJ1-2 | once | TRBD1 | TRBV19 | TGTGCCAGTAGTCCCCCCGCAGGGGGCGCGGGCTACACCTTC | CASSPPAGGAGYTF
TRBJ2-3 | NA | NA | TRBV19 | TGTGCCAGTAGTATGAGGCAGGGGATGACAGATACGCAGTATTTT | CASSMRQGMTDTQYF
TRBJ1-6 | NA | NA | TRBV15 | TGTGCCACCCGGACCAGACAGGACTCACCCCTCCACTTT | CATRTRQDSPLHF
TRBJ2-7 | NA | TRBD1 | TRBV19 | TGTGCCAGTAGTACAGGGGGAAGCTCCTACGAGCAGTACTTC | CASSTGGSSYEQYF
TRBJ1-5 | few | NA | TRBV5-5 | TGTGCCAGCAGCTTCGGGGGTAACAGCAATCAGCCCCAGCATTTT | CASSFGGNSNQPQHF
TRBJ2-3 | NA | TRBD2 | TRBV4-2 | TGTGCCAGCAGCCAGCCTTCCCCTGGCGGGGGTCCAGATACGCAGTATTTT | CASSQPSPGGGPDTQYF
TRBJ1-4 | NA | NA | TRBV19 | TGTGCCAGTAGTTCGAGAGAAAAACTGTTTTTT | CASSSREKLFF